The text below deals with one T cell receptor (beta chain). The antigen remains unidentified. Pools of viral peptides were used by the ViraFEST assay to expand antigen-specific CD4+ T cells ahead of sequencing. After roughly 11 days in culture, the CD4+ T cells were isolated. In the vaccine recipients, nucleocapsid antibodies were negative and there was no prior SARS-CoV-2 infection. Days 3 and 7 were when half the medium was replaced with IL-2 medium. The data stem from a study of vaccination effects on CD4 cells after COVID-19. Generated by immunoSEQ multiplex PCR, the TCRdb table keeps only in-frame clones and is missing some. Among about 23,000 clones listed, 60% to 80% were seen once. Germline lookup yields CDR1 SSHAT and CDR2 FNYEAQ (reference sequence). The length of the CDR3 is 13 residues. Trimming removed 1 base from V and 6 bases from J, with 7 bases in between. Study results and limitations: Nearly all vaccine-induced clones in healthy recipients recognized only SARS-CoV-2.

The rearrangement uses TRBV7-7 and TRBJ2-1, with no clear D. The receptor was isolated from a human donor who received a COVID-19 vaccine. Sequenced here: CD4+ T cells from PBMCs cultured with HCoV-NL63 spike peptides, sampled before COVID-19 vaccination. Here the CDR3 DNA reads TGTGCCAGCAGCTTAGGAATCTTCAATGAGCAGTTCTTC. It encodes CASSLGIFNEQFF.